This T cell receptor (beta chain) is drawn from a study of blood T cells in healthy people across ages. The use of a sample-barcoded 5' primer and a J-beta primer mix characterized a second PCR of roughly 7 to 11 cycles. Every cDNA molecule carried a tag from a template-switch adaptor bearing 12 random nucleotides. TCRdb reprocessed the 5' RACE reads with MiXCR, giving one entry per CDR3 protein. Seen here are just under 550,000 distinct CDR3 sequences, around 24% observed once, and the top ten hold 8.5% to 9.5%. This sample was shared with a second study, whose subject was T cells of mothers and their children. According to that study: In both related and unrelated pairs, TCR recombination output is shaped similarly by thymic selection.

Sequencing was carried out using blood. This clonotype originated in a boy younger than 18 in good health.

For the CDR3, the DNA is TGTGCCAGCAGTTCTATTGTATATGGCTACACCTTC. This codes for CASSSIVYGYTF. J is TRBJ1-2 and V is TRBV5-6; D remains unclear. Trimming pared 5 bases from V and 5 bases from J, leaving 10 bases between. The CDR3 consists of 12 residues. Germline CDR1 reads SGHDT; CDR2 reads YYEEEE. The full variable domain, in which reference TRBV5-6 and TRBJ1-2 provide the parts outside the CDR3, is DAGVTQSPTHLIKTRGQQVTLRCSPKSGHDTVSWYQQALGQGPQFIFQYYEEEERQRGNFPDRFSGHQFPNYSSELNVNALLLGDSALYLCASSSIVYGYTFGSGTRLTVV.